The 18 T cell receptor beta chains presented below share a single source sample, sequenced in a study of CD8 T cells in ankylosing spondylitis. TCRdb re-analysed the 5' RACE reads in MiXCR, keeping a single row per CDR3 protein. The table has nearly 250,000 distinct CDR3 sequences, about 30% seen once. Input material: blood, either unsorted or a sorted T cell fraction (not recorded which). The receptor source for this set is a male donor with ankylosing spondylitis or in good health (not recorded which).

The chain couples TRBV6-5 to TRBJ2-3; the D call may be TRBD1 or TRBD2 (6 bases each). Germline V gives CDR1 MNHEY, CDR2 SVGAGI. Trimming removed 2 bases from V and 7 bases from J, with 13 bases in between. The CDR3 consists of 14 residues. CDR3 nucleotide sequence: TGTGCCAGCAGTTACATGGTGGGGGGCCATACGCAGTATTTT. Its protein product is CASSYMVGGHTQYF.

This clonotype was counted a few times. The rearrangement links TRBV18 to TRBJ2-1, with 7 bases aligning to TRBD2. With V trimmed by 5 bases and J by 0 bases, 7 bases remained unmatched. The CDR3 is 16 residues long. CDR1 is KGHSH, CDR2 LQKENI, per germline. CDR3 sequence (DNA): TGTGCCAGCTCAACATCGACTAGCAACTCCTACAATGAGCAGTTCTTC. Its translation is CASSTSTSNSYNEQFF.

This clonotype was seen a few times. The CDR3 nucleotides read TGTGCCAGCAGCGTAGGGGGTCTAGACTACGAGCAGTACTTC. Translated: CASSVGGLDYEQYF. This rearrangement joins TRBV9 to TRBJ2-7; D not resolved. The ends were cut back, 0 bases at V and 3 bases at J, with 10 bases in the middle. Germline CDR1 is SGDLS and CDR2 is YYNGEE. The length of the CDR3 is 14 residues.

The chain has TRBV11-2 and TRBJ2-1; no clear D gene. The length of the CDR3 is 13 residues. CDR1 and CDR2 from the germline V gene are SGHAT and FQNNGV. The ends were cut back, 0 bases at V and 13 bases at J, with 13 bases in the middle. The CDR3 reads CASSLDRAGSQFF. The CDR3, as DNA: TGTGCCAGCAGCTTAGATCGGGCTGGGTCCCAGTTCTTC.

This clonotype was detected a few times. The chain joins TRBV28 to TRBJ2-7; D is undetermined. V lost 4 bases and J 3 bases, leaving 7 bases between the germline ends. Per germline, CDR1 MDHEN and CDR2 SYDVKM. The CDR3 length is 12 residues. The CDR3 here is CASSWSGYEQYF. The CDR3 DNA is TGTGCCAGCAGTTGGTCCGGCTACGAGCAGTACTTC.

The sample holds a few counts of this clonotype. The chain has TRBV10-3 and TRBJ1-1; 9 positions match TRBD1. Germline V gene sequence: CDR1 ENHRY, CDR2 SYGVKD. V lost 8 bases, J lost 5 bases, and 9 bases stayed unmatched. The CDR3 is 14 amino acids. For the CDR3, the DNA is TGTGCCATCGGTGGACAGGGGACAGGGACTGAAGCTTTCTTT. The encoded protein is CAIGGQGTGTEAFF.

This clonotype was observed a handful of times. The chain combines TRBV20-1 with TRBJ1-1, with D hard to call. Per the germline V gene, CDR1 is DFQATT and CDR2 is SNEGSKA (reference sequence). Trimming shortened V by 6 bases and J by 5 bases, and 16 bases separated the two germline ends. CDR3 length equals 13 residues. The CDR3 DNA reads as TGCAGTGCGACGGGCCCCCCGGGGACTGAAGCTTTCTTT. This gives the protein CSATGPPGTEAFF.

This clonotype has more than one count but fewer than ten. This chain links TRBV7-6 with TRBJ2-5, with D unresolved. From germline, CDR1 is SGHVS and CDR2 FNYEAQ. This CDR3 spans 12 amino acids. Trimming cost V 4 bases and J 0 bases, with 3 bases left between them. CDR3: CASSYNQETQYF. The CDR3 nucleotides read TGTGCCAGCAGCTACAACCAAGAGACCCAGTACTTC.

In its sample, this clonotype was seen a few times. The chain has TRBV6-1 and TRBJ2-5; 9 positions match TRBD2. Trimming at V came to 1 base and at J to 4 bases, leaving 1 base not matched to a gene. Germline V lookup: CDR1 MNHNS, CDR2 SASEGT. This CDR3 has 14 residues. Here the CDR3 reads CASSEVAGAETQYF. CDR3 DNA sequence: TGTGCCAGCAGTGAAGTAGCGGGGGCAGAGACCCAGTACTTC.

This clonotype was detected ten times or more. V is TRBV5-1 and J is TRBJ2-3; D is ambiguous. Trimming shortened V by 4 bases and J by 6 bases, and 12 bases separated the two germline ends. The CDR3 has 13 amino acids. Germline loops: CDR1 SGHRS, CDR2 YFSETQ. Here the CDR3 reads CASSPLPADTQYF. The DNA for the CDR3 is TGCGCCAGCAGCCCCCTACCCGCGGATACGCAGTATTTT.

The genes are TRBV10-1 and TRBJ2-5; D may be TRBD1 (6 bases). Per the germline V gene, CDR1 is WNHNN and CDR2 is SYGVQD (reference sequence). V was cut by 6 bases and J by 5 bases, with 13 bases left in between. This CDR3 is built from 13 residues. This chain's CDR3 is CASSSLRGETQYF. CDR3 nucleotide sequence: TGCGCCAGCAGCTCTCTCAGGGGTGAGACCCAGTACTTC.

There are a few counts of this clonotype. The chain carries TRBV24-1 and TRBJ2-1; D remains ambiguous. V lost 2 bases, J lost 3 bases, and 13 bases lay in between. The CDR3 sequence is 16 residues long. The germline V gene has CDR1 KGHDR and CDR2 SFDVKD. Here the CDR3 reads CATSDSRAVNYNEQFF. Here the CDR3 DNA reads TGTGCCACCAGTGATTCCCGGGCCGTTAACTACAATGAGCAGTTCTTC.

This clonotype was seen many times. The chain is built from TRBV20-1 and TRBJ2-1; no clear D gene. V dropped 0 bases and J dropped 3 bases, with 9 bases sitting between them. Germline CDR1 reads DFQATT; CDR2 reads SNEGSKA (reference sequence). The CDR3 has 14 amino acids. This chain's CDR3 is CSARDTRLYNEQFF. CDR3 nucleotides: TGCAGTGCTAGAGATACGAGACTCTACAATGAGCAGTTCTTC.

The genes are TRBV12-3 or TRBV12-4 and TRBJ2-2; no clear D gene. This CDR3 has 12 amino acids. Trimming took 6 bases from V and 1 from J, leaving 3 bases between them. In nucleotides, the CDR3 is TGTGCCAGCAGGAAGAACACCGGGGAGCTGTTTTTT. As protein: CASRKNTGELFF.

This clonotype was seen a few times. This rearrangement joins TRBV5-1 to TRBJ2-7; D remains unclear. The CDR3 has 13 residues. Trimming pared 1 base from V and 3 bases from J, leaving 8 bases between. The germline V gene encodes CDR1 SGHRS and CDR2 YFSETQ. The CDR3 DNA reads TGCGCCAGCAGCTTGAACCTAGGCTACGAGCAGTACTTC. Protein product: CASSLNLGYEQYF.

V gene TRBV9 combines with J gene TRBJ2-5; TRBD2 matches at 8 bases. Germline V lookup: CDR1 SGDLS, CDR2 YYNGEE. V dropped 2 bases and J dropped 1; count of bases not matched to a gene: 4. The CDR3 is 15 amino acids. DNA of the CDR3: TGTGCCAGCAGCGTTGGAGCGGGAGCCCAAGAGACCCAGTACTTC. Protein: CASSVGAGAQETQYF.

The rearrangement uses TRBV20-1 and TRBJ2-1, with TRBD2 matching 14 bases. Germline lookup yields CDR1 DFQATT and CDR2 SNEGSKA (reference sequence). The CDR3 extends over 14 amino acids. The trim removed 6 bases at V and 10 bases at J, leaving 8 bases unmatched. For the CDR3, the DNA is TGCAGTGCCGGACCGGGACTAGCGGGGGTGGAGCAGTTCTTC. It translates to CSAGPGLAGVEQFF.

The rearrangement uses TRBV28 and TRBJ2-4; D is uncertain. V was trimmed by 10 bases and J by 1 base, leaving 8 bases between them. The CDR3 contains 12 residues. The V gene's germline CDR1 is MDHEN and CDR2 SYDVKM. The CDR3 DNA follows: TGTGCCACCAAAGGGGCCAAAAACATTCAGTACTTC. It is translated as CATKGAKNIQYF.